This T cell receptor (beta chain) derives from a study of CD8 T cells in Susac syndrome. This clonotype was recorded a few times. Random hexamers were used to reverse transcribe the RNA input (about 0.5 to 1 ug). TCRdb re-derived calls from the immunoSEQ multiplex PCR reads in MiXCR, one entry per CDR3 protein. The sample has approximately 230,000 distinct CDR3 sequences, about 94% seen once. CDR3 length: 14 amino acids. V lost 0 bases and J 5 bases, leaving 7 bases between the germline ends. The germline CDR1 and CDR2 sequences are MNHNY and SVGAGI (reference sequence). Sequenced input: CD4+ T cells from PBMCs. This receptor was identified in a human donor with multiple sclerosis. V gene TRBV6-6 combines with J gene TRBJ1-4; D possibly corresponds to TRBD1 (6 bases). As DNA, the CDR3 is TGTGCCAGCAGTTACTCGGGGGGCAATGAAAAACTGTTTTTT. It translates to CASSYSGGNEKLFF.